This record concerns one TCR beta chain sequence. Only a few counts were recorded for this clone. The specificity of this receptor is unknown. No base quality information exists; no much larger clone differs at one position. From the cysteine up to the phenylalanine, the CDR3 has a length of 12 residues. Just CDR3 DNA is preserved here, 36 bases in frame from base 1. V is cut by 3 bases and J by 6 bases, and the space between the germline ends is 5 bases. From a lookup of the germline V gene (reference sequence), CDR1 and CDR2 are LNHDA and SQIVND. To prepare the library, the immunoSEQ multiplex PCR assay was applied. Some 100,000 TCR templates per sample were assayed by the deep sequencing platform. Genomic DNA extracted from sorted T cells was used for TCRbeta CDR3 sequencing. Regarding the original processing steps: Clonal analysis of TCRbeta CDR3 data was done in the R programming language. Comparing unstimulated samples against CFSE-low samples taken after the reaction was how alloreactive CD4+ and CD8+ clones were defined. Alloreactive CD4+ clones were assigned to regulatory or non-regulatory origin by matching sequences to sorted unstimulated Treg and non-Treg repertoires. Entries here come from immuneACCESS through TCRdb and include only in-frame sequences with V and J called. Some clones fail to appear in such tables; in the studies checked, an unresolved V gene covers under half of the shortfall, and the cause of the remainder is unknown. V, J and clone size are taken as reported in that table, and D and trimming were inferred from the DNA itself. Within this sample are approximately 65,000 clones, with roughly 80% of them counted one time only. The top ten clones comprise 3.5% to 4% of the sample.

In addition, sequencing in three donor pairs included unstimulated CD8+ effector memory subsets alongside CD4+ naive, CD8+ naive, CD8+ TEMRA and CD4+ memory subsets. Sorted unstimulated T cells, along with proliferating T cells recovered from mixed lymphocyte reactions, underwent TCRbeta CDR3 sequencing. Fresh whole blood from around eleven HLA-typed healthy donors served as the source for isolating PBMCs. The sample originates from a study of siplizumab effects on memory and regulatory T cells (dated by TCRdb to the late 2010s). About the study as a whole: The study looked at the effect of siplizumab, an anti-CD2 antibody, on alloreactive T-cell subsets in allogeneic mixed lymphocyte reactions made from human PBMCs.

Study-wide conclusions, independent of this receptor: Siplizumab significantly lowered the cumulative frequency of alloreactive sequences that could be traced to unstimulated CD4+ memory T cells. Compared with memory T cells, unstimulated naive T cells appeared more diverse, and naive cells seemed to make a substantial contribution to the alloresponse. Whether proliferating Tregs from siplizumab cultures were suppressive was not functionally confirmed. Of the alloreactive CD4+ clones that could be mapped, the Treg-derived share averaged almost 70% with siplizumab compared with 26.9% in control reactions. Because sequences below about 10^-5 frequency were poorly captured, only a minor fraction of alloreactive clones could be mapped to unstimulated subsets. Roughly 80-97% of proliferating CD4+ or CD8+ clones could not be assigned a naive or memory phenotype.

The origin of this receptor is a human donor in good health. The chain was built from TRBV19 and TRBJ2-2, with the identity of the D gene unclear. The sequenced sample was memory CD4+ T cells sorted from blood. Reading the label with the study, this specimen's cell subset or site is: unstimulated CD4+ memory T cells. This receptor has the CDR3 CASSMWAGELFF. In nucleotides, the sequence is TGTGCCAGTAGTATGTGGGCCGGGGAGCTGTTTTTT. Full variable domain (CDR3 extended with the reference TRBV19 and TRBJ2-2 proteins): DGGITQSPKYLFRKEGQNVTLSCEQNLNHDAMYWYRQDPGQGLRLIYYSQIVNDFQKGDIAEGYSVSREKKESFPLTVTSAQKNPTAFYLCASSMWAGELFFGEGSRLTVL.